Given below is one T cell receptor beta chain in context. The sample comes from a study of glioma-infiltrating T cells after dendritic cell vaccination. J lost 2 bases, V lost 5 bases, and 7 bases had no gene match. CDR1 SGHTA and CDR2 FQGTGA come from the germline V gene. The CDR3 spans 15 residues. Repertoires were generated with immunoSEQ multiplex PCR, while TCRdb's copy carries only in-frame clones and drops some. The sample lists approximately 50,000 clones; around 85% were seen once. Time point described: after dendritic cell vaccination, including at tumor progression/relapse. The sequence derives from a human donor with glioblastoma. Here the sequenced sample was blood, taken after dendritic cell vaccination. The chain couples TRBV7-3 to TRBJ2-3; the match to TRBD1 covers 7 bases. The CDR3 region has the DNA TGTGCCAGCAGCAGAGGGGACAGCCTCACAGATACGCAGTATTTT. Translated: CASSRGDSLTDTQYF.